This T cell receptor beta chain is from a study of response to subunit inactivated influenza vaccine. Study-level points and caveats: Each seasonal influenza vaccination recruits few new T cells, the authors suggested.

To note about this clonotype: Its antigen is not identified.

CDR1 is MNHEY, CDR2 SVGAGI, per germline. J was trimmed by 3 bases and V by 0 bases; bases with no gene match: 11. The CDR3 totals 17 residues. TCRdb independently ran MiXCR on the RT-PCR reads; one entry per CDR3 protein. The sample lists around 710,000 distinct CDR3 sequences, approximately 14% occurring once. The clonotype was recovered from a man aged 45-65 years who received an inactivated influenza vaccine. This chain connects TRBV6-5 to TRBJ2-7, with 7 nucleotides matching TRBD2. Sequenced material: PBMCs from blood, taken roughly 2 weeks before vaccination. CDR3 protein: CASSYSASGGDYYEQYF. CDR3 DNA sequence: TGTGCCAGCAGTTACTCGGCTAGCGGAGGGGACTACTACGAGCAGTACTTC.